The 32 T cell receptor beta chains below were found in one sample sequenced in a study of shared clonotypes between healthy human individuals. Sequencing was performed with immunoSEQ multiplex PCR; in TCRdb, only in-frame clones are kept and a portion is missing. This table holds 850,000 to 1,200,000 clones, around 74% found once. Sequencing was performed on memory CD4+ T cells sorted from blood. The subset was: CD45RA-negative fraction. The source is a man aged 18 to 30 in good health.

The chain is built from TRBV29-1 and TRBJ1-5, with D uncertain. This CDR3 has 13 amino acids. CDR1 and CDR2 (germline): SQVTM, ANQGSEA. Deletions cut 5 bases from V and 4 bases from J, with 12 bases between. The CDR3 DNA follows: TGCAGCGTTCGTCGAGGCGAAAATCAGCCCCAGCATTTT. This codes for CSVRRGENQPQHF.

This chain uses TRBV19 with TRBJ2-4; D is possibly TRBD1 (5 bases). V dropped 5 bases and J dropped 3 bases, with 14 bases sitting between them. Per germline, CDR1 LNHDA and CDR2 SQIVND (reference sequence). CDR3 length: 15 residues. This chain's CDR3 is CASSVGSTVKNIQYF. The CDR3 nucleotides read TGTGCCAGTAGTGTGGGGTCGACAGTCAAAAACATTCAGTACTTC.

The chain combines TRBV19 with TRBJ1-1; 7 bases match TRBD1. This CDR3 is 13 amino acids long. V trimming: 5 bases; J trimming: 8 bases; junction bases outside the gene matches: 8. Germline CDR1 LNHDA, CDR2 SQIVND (reference sequence). The CDR3 nucleotides read TGTGCCAGTAGTTGGCAGGGGGGCGCGGAAGCTTTCTTT. Residues: CASSWQGGAEAFF.

This clone occurred many times. The gene calls are TRBV19 and TRBJ1-3; 9 nucleotides match TRBD1. CDR1 is LNHDA, CDR2 SQIVND, per germline (reference sequence). CDR3 size: 15 residues. V was clipped by 5 bases and J by 3 bases; unmatched bases: 5. CDR3 protein: CASSWDRERGNTIYF. In DNA form, the CDR3 reads TGTGCCAGTAGTTGGGACAGGGAGCGTGGAAACACCATATATTTT.

V and J are TRBV5-1 and TRBJ1-1; maybe TRBD1 (5 bases). The CDR3 is 16 residues long. Germline CDR1 is SGHRS and CDR2 is YFSETQ. Trimming pared 2 bases from V and 1 base from J, leaving 15 bases between. The CDR3 nucleotides are TGCGCCAGCAGCTTCACCCCGGGGGTATCGAACACTGAAGCTTTCTTT. Residues: CASSFTPGVSNTEAFF.

The J gene is TRBJ2-7, the V gene TRBV7-2; D not resolved. CDR3 length equals 15 residues. V lost 1 base to trimming and J lost 6 bases, with 16 bases between them. The V gene's germline CDR1 is SGHTA and CDR2 FQGNSA. The CDR3 sequence: CASSLVGGSPSEQYF. For the CDR3, the DNA is TGTGCCAGCAGCTTAGTTGGTGGCAGCCCCTCCGAGCAGTACTTC.

This clone was seen only a few times. V is TRBV5-1 and J is TRBJ2-7, with a weak D call TRBD1 (5 bases). The CDR3 consists of 14 residues. Germline loops: CDR1 SGHRS, CDR2 YFSETQ. Trimming shortened V by 0 bases and J by 6 bases, and 13 bases separated the two germline ends. The CDR3 DNA is TGCGCCAGCAGCTTGGGGACACCGGGTCGCGAGCAGTACTTC. This encodes CASSLGTPGREQYF. The full variable domain, completed using reference TRBV5-1 and TRBJ2-7, is KAGVTQTPRYLIKTRGQQVTLSCSPISGHRSVSWYQQTPGQGLQFLFEYFSETQRNKGNFPGRFSGRQFSNSRSEMNVSTLELGDSALYLCASSLGTPGREQYFGPGTRLTVT.

This chain uses TRBV18 with TRBJ1-2; 9 nucleotides agree with TRBD1. Germline V gene sequence: CDR1 KGHSH, CDR2 LQKENI. This CDR3 spans 13 amino acids. Unmatched junction bases numbered 7, after V lost 6 bases and J lost 8 bases. The CDR3 bases are TGTGCCAGCTCGTTCCGGGACAGGGAAGGCTACACCTTC. The encoded protein is CASSFRDREGYTF.

This clone was detected once. This chain joins TRBV4-1 and TRBJ2-2; TRBD2 agrees at 8 bases. The CDR3 is 16 amino acids. CDR1 is MGHRA and CDR2 is YSYEKL in the germline V gene. Unmatched junction bases numbered 5, after V lost 1 base and J lost 4 bases. The CDR3 protein is CASSQAGSGITGELFF. Here the CDR3 DNA reads TGCGCCAGCAGCCAAGCGGGTAGCGGGATCACCGGGGAGCTGTTTTTT.

The chain recombines TRBV5-1 with TRBJ2-3, with D perhaps TRBD2 (6 bases). This CDR3 comprises 14 residues. Germline values: CDR1 SGHRS, CDR2 YFSETQ. V was clipped by 3 bases and J by 0 bases, with 8 bases between them. This CDR3 is CASSYGTSTDTQYF. The CDR3 region has the DNA TGCGCCAGCAGCTATGGGACTAGCACAGATACGCAGTATTTT.

Notes on this clone: The sample contains more than one DNA sequence encoding this CDR3. The gene calls are TRBV30 and TRBJ2-7, with 7 bases matching TRBD2. J gave up 2 bases and V 1 base, and 5 bases lay outside the gene matches. CDR1 GTSNPN and CDR2 SVGIG come from the germline V gene (reference sequence). The CDR3 spans 14 residues. The chain's CDR3 is CAWSAGGVPYEQYF. The CDR3 DNA reads as TGTGCCTGGAGTGCTGGGGGGGTCCCCTACGAGCAGTACTTC.

The rearrangement uses TRBV19 and TRBJ1-1; D may be TRBD1 (5 bases). Germline V gene sequence: CDR1 LNHDA, CDR2 SQIVND (reference sequence). The CDR3 totals 14 residues. Trimming shortened V by 5 bases and J by 5 bases, and 15 bases separated the two germline ends. This CDR3 is CASSFSRGGTEAFF. In nucleotides, the CDR3 is TGTGCCAGTAGTTTTTCGAGGGGCGGGACTGAAGCTTTCTTT.

The chain recombines TRBV7-2 with TRBJ2-2; the D is unclear. Germline CDR1 and CDR2: SGHTA and FQGNSA. Between the trimmed V and J ends, which lost 1 base and 5 bases, there was a span of 8 bases. The CDR3 is 14 residues long. The CDR3 DNA follows: TGTGCCAGCAGCTTAGGGGGATTTACCGGGGAGCTGTTTTTT. Translating it yields CASSLGGFTGELFF.

This clone has more than one count but fewer than ten. V is TRBV10-3 and J is TRBJ2-3, with 9 bases fitting TRBD2. V shed 5 bases and J 5 bases; nucleotides not matched to a gene: 8. The length of the CDR3 is 15 residues. The germline gives CDR1 ENHRY, CDR2 SYGVKD. CDR3 sequence: CAISIAGVEKDTQYF. The CDR3 nucleotides are TGTGCCATCAGTATAGCGGGAGTGGAAAAAGATACGCAGTATTTT.

The V call is TRBV5-1, the J call TRBJ1-1; D gene ambiguous. V dropped 0 bases and J dropped 1 base, with 4 bases sitting between them. CDR3 length: 13 amino acids. Per the germline V gene, CDR1 is SGHRS and CDR2 is YFSETQ. CDR3 nucleotides: TGCGCCAGCAGCTTGGCTTGGAACACTGAAGCTTTCTTT. Its translation is CASSLAWNTEAFF.

The table lists this clone with a few counts. V usage is TRBV5-6 and J usage is TRBJ2-7; TRBD1 is a possible D gene (5 bases). From germline, CDR1 is SGHDT and CDR2 YYEEEE. With 1 base removed from V and 6 bases from J, the gap between germline ends came to 11 bases. CDR3 length: 13 residues. CDR3 nucleotides: TGTGCCAGCAGCTTGACCAGGGCTAGCGAGCAGTACTTC. Translating it yields CASSLTRASEQYF. Variable domain in full (rest from reference TRBV5-6 and TRBJ2-7): DAGVTQSPTHLIKTRGQQVTLRCSPKSGHDTVSWYQQALGQGPQFIFQYYEEEERQRGNFPDRFSGHQFPNYSSELNVNALLLGDSALYLCASSLTRASEQYFGPGTRLTVT.

V gene TRBV5-6 combines with J gene TRBJ2-7; TRBD1 agrees at 7 bases. V was pared by 0 bases and J by 11 bases, with 11 bases of the junction left unmatched. In germline, CDR1 is SGHDT, CDR2 YYEEEE. This CDR3 comprises 14 residues. The CDR3 DNA sequence: TGTGCCAGCAGCTTGGCCGGGACAGTGGAAGTCGAGTACTTC. Protein: CASSLAGTVEVEYF. Full variable domain (rest looked up from reference TRBV5-6 and TRBJ2-7): DAGVTQSPTHLIKTRGQQVTLRCSPKSGHDTVSWYQQALGQGPQFIFQYYEEEERQRGNFPDRFSGHQFPNYSSELNVNALLLGDSALYLCASSLAGTVEVEYFGPGTRLTVT.

V is TRBV6-6 and J is TRBJ1-5; D might be TRBD1 (5 bases). The CDR3 is 14 amino acids. V gave up 2 bases and J gave up 7 bases, with 12 bases separating them. Germline CDR1 and CDR2: MNHNY and SVGAGI (reference sequence). The CDR3 DNA sequence: TGTGCCAGCAGTTACGAGGGGTATGGGCAGCCCCAGCATTTT. This sequence encodes CASSYEGYGQPQHF.

The chain is built from TRBV7-9 and TRBJ1-6, with D unresolved. Germline V gene data show CDR1 as SEHNR and CDR2 as FQNEAQ (reference sequence). This CDR3 contains 13 residues. V lost 7 bases and J lost 5, with 9 bases in between. CDR3 DNA sequence: TGTGCCAGCAATCACGGGGATAATTCACCCCTCCACTTT. Encoded protein: CASNHGDNSPLHF. Looking up the rest from reference TRBV7-9 and TRBJ1-6 gives the full variable domain: DTGVSQNPRHKITKRGQNVTFRCDPISEHNRLYWYRQTLGQGPEFLTYFQNEAQLEKSRLLSDRFSAERPKGSFSTLEIQRTEQGDSAMYLCASNHGDNSPLHFGNGTRLTVT.

This chain joins TRBV6-6 and TRBJ1-3; no firm D call. V was cut by 10 bases and J by 4 bases, with 14 bases left in between. The CDR3 loop spans 13 amino acids. Per the germline V gene, CDR1 is MNHNY and CDR2 is SVGAGI (reference sequence). The CDR3: CATFSGWGNTIYF. The DNA for the CDR3 is TGTGCCACCTTTTCGGGTTGGGGAAACACCATATATTTT.

This chain links TRBV7-2 with TRBJ2-7; D might be TRBD1 (5 bases). Per the germline V gene, CDR1 is SGHTA and CDR2 is FQGNSA. The CDR3 totals 14 residues. Between the trimmed V and J ends, which lost 1 base and 2 bases, there was a span of 9 bases. CDR3 protein: CASSLGSGTYEQYF. The CDR3 bases are TGTGCCAGCAGCTTAGGATCAGGGACCTACGAGCAGTACTTC.

This chain joins TRBV6-6 and TRBJ2-7, with 11 bases lining up with TRBD1. Per the germline V gene, CDR1 is MNHNY and CDR2 is SVGAGI (reference sequence). V gave up 7 bases and J gave up 4 bases; unmatched junction bases: 9. The CDR3 has 15 residues. The DNA of the CDR3 is TGTGCCAGCACCTACTCGGACAGGGGGCCGTACGAGCAGTACTTC. Encoded protein: CASTYSDRGPYEQYF.

The chain has TRBV5-1 and TRBJ2-6; tentatively, D is TRBD2 (5 bases). Trimming took off 0 bases at V and 2 bases at J, with 9 bases between the two ends. The V gene's germline CDR1 is SGHRS and CDR2 YFSETQ. CDR3 length: 16 amino acids. CDR3 sequence: CASSLAGEAGANVLTF. The CDR3 DNA follows: TGCGCCAGCAGCTTGGCCGGGGAAGCTGGGGCCAACGTCCTGACTTTC.

The V call is TRBV9, the J call TRBJ2-5; 13 nucleotides match TRBD2. The CDR3 consists of 15 residues. The ends lost 4 bases at V and 3 bases at J; junction bases unmatched: 3. The V gene's germline CDR1 is SGDLS and CDR2 YYNGEE. The CDR3, as DNA: TGTGCCAGCAGCTTCGGACTAGCGGGAGAAGAGACCCAGTACTTC. Amino acid sequence: CASSFGLAGEETQYF.

The chain combines TRBV2 with TRBJ2-7; possible D gene TRBD2, 6 bases. V gave up 4 bases and J gave up 2 bases, with 15 bases separating them. The CDR3 contains 15 residues. Germline V lookup: CDR1 SNHLY, CDR2 FYNNEI. The CDR3: CASSGATSIAYEQYF. DNA of the CDR3: TGTGCCAGCAGTGGGGCGACTAGTATCGCCTACGAGCAGTACTTC.

In the case of this clone: The identical CDR3 is also encoded by other nucleotide sequences in the sample. V and J are TRBV7-9 and TRBJ2-5, with 9 bases fitting TRBD2. The junction had 2 bases not matched to a gene; V was cut back by 1 base and J by 5 bases. The V gene's germline CDR1 is SEHNR and CDR2 FQNEAQ (reference sequence). The CDR3 is made up of 14 amino acids. CDR3 amino acids: CASSLGGGGETQYF. CDR3 sequence (DNA): TGTGCCAGCAGCTTAGGCGGGGGGGGCGAGACCCAGTACTTC.

A word on this clone: Distinct nucleotide sequences in the sample also encode this CDR3. The rearrangement uses TRBV4-1 and TRBJ1-5, with D uncertain. The germline CDR1 and CDR2 sequences are MGHRA and YSYEKL. The CDR3 totals 14 residues. Trimming stripped 5 bases from V and 0 bases from J, with 8 bases between. The CDR3 region has the DNA TGCGCCAGCAGCGAGAAGGTTAGCAATCAGCCCCAGCATTTT. Its translation is CASSEKVSNQPQHF.

The chain employs TRBV19 and TRBJ1-2; unclear D gene. The CDR3 length is 16 residues. V lost 3 bases and J 4 bases, leaving 18 bases between the germline ends. Per germline, CDR1 LNHDA and CDR2 SQIVND (reference sequence). The CDR3 is CASSIPHLEGGYGYTF. As DNA, the CDR3 is TGTGCCAGTAGTATTCCCCACCTAGAGGGCGGCTATGGCTACACCTTC.

The chain recombines TRBV7-9 with TRBJ2-2, with D maybe TRBD2 (6 bases). The CDR3 has 14 residues. In germline, CDR1 is SEHNR, CDR2 FQNEAQ (reference sequence). With 4 bases removed from V and 5 bases from J, the gap between germline ends came to 11 bases. CDR3 amino acids: CASSSRRETGELFF. CDR3 nucleotide sequence: TGTGCCAGCAGCTCCCGGAGGGAAACCGGGGAGCTGTTTTTT.

V usage is TRBV19 and J usage is TRBJ1-2; no reliable D call. CDR1 is LNHDA, CDR2 SQIVND, per germline (reference sequence). Deletions cut 2 bases from V and 8 bases from J, with 12 bases between. The CDR3 spans 13 residues. The CDR3 sequence: CASSILGSGGYTF. DNA of the CDR3: TGTGCCAGTAGTATATTGGGGTCGGGCGGCTACACCTTC.

The rearrangement joins TRBV6-1 to TRBJ1-6, with 7 nucleotides matching TRBD1. With V trimmed by 7 bases and J by 7 bases, 4 bases remained unmatched. The length of the CDR3 is 13 residues. Germline V gene data show CDR1 as MNHNS and CDR2 as SASEGT. As DNA, the CDR3 is TGTGCCAGCATCACGACAGGGAATTCACCCCTCCACTTT. It translates to CASITTGNSPLHF.

V is TRBV5-1 and J is TRBJ1-2, with TRBD1 as a possible D gene (6 bases). V lost 0 bases to trimming and J lost 3 bases, with 12 bases between them. This CDR3 spans 15 amino acids. In germline, CDR1 is SGHRS, CDR2 YFSETQ. CDR3 protein: CASSLAAGVDYGYTF. As DNA, the CDR3 is TGCGCCAGCAGCTTGGCGGCAGGGGTTGACTATGGCTACACCTTC.